Below, 30 T cell receptor beta chains from the same sample are listed, as sequenced in a study of cytomegalovirus exposure and HLA in healthy donors. The study ran its PCR with 60 Vbeta and 13 Jbeta primers. TCRdb's copy holds only in-frame clones and misses some; the assay was immunoSEQ multiplex PCR. The sample lists about 150,000 clones, over 70% occurring once. Sequenced input: PBMCs. These TCRs come from a man aged 40-55 years in good health and CMV-seronegative.

V gene TRBV7-9 combines with J gene TRBJ2-1; the match to TRBD2 covers 7 bases. The junction had 6 bases not matched to a gene; V was cut back by 5 bases and J by 5 bases. The CDR3 is made up of 14 amino acids. In germline, CDR1 is SEHNR, CDR2 FQNEAQ (reference sequence). This CDR3 is CASSLPGGNNEQFF. Here the CDR3 DNA reads TGTGCCAGCAGCCTCCCGGGGGGAAACAATGAGCAGTTCTTC.

This chain links TRBV4-3 with TRBJ2-4; D gene uncertain. This CDR3 spans 18 amino acids. V lost 0 bases to trimming and J lost 2 bases, with 17 bases between them. Germline CDR1 reads LGHNA; CDR2 reads YSLEER. The CDR3 here is CASSQDVGFDSTKNIQYF. CDR3 bases: TGCGCCAGCAGCCAAGATGTAGGTTTCGACTCGACCAAAAACATTCAGTACTTC.

This sequence joins TRBV19 and TRBJ2-7, with 7 positions matching TRBD1. The CDR3 loop spans 14 amino acids. The V and J ends lost 5 bases and 3 bases, in that order; junction bases with no gene match: 7. The V gene's germline CDR1 is LNHDA and CDR2 SQIVND (reference sequence). The CDR3 DNA is TGTGCCAGTAGTGCCACGGGACAGAGCTACGAGCAGTACTTC. Translating it yields CASSATGQSYEQYF.

The V call is TRBV5-4, the J call TRBJ2-1; 8 bases agree with TRBD2. This CDR3 is built from 15 residues. V dropped 4 bases and J dropped 2; count of bases not matched to a gene: 5. Germline lookup yields CDR1 SGHNT and CDR2 YYREEE (reference sequence). The CDR3 nucleotides are TGTGCCAGCAGCCCGGGGGGGAGCCCCTACAATGAGCAGTTCTTC. This translates into CASSPGGSPYNEQFF.

V gene TRBV6-5 combines with J gene TRBJ2-7; 7 bases align to TRBD1. The V gene's germline CDR1 is MNHEY and CDR2 SVGAGI. The CDR3 extends over 15 amino acids. V shed 6 bases and J 9 bases; nucleotides not matched to a gene: 17. CDR3 loop: CASSPDLGRGKVQYF. CDR3 DNA: TGTGCCAGCAGCCCCGATCTAGGCAGGGGGAAGGTGCAGTACTTC.

CDR3 DNA: TGTGCCAGCAGTGAGGTGGGGGCGCATAGTGCGGAGTCACCCCTCCACTTT. Its protein product is CASSEVGAHSAESPLHF. This chain uses TRBV2 with TRBJ1-6; a weak D match, TRBD1 (6 bases). The germline V gene encodes CDR1 SNHLY and CDR2 FYNNEI. The CDR3 sequence is 17 residues long. Trimming removed 3 bases at V and 10 bases at J, with 22 bases between.

The chain is built from TRBV14 and TRBJ2-7; 7 bases align to TRBD1. Trimming removed 3 bases from V and 2 bases from J; junction bases left unmatched: 10. Germline V gene sequence: CDR1 SGHDN, CDR2 FVKESK. This CDR3 has 16 amino acids. The CDR3 reads CASSHEMTGLPYEQYF. CDR3 DNA sequence: TGTGCCAGCAGCCACGAAATGACAGGGCTTCCCTACGAGCAGTACTTC.

V is TRBV28 and J is TRBJ1-5, with TRBD1 identical over 10 bases. The CDR3 totals 14 residues. Trimming at V came to 10 bases and at J to 6 bases, leaving 9 bases not matched to a gene. Germline assignment: CDR1 MDHEN and CDR2 SYDVKM. The DNA of the CDR3 is TGTGCCACGTTTGAACGGGACAGGGGTCAGCCCCAGCATTTT. Its translation is CATFERDRGQPQHF.

The V and J genes are TRBV25-1 and TRBJ1-2, with D possibly matching TRBD1 (6 bases). The germline V gene encodes CDR1 MGHDK and CDR2 SYGVNS. V shed 2 bases and J shed 4 bases, with 8 bases lying between them. The CDR3 runs 13 residues. The CDR3 is CASSEVDSYGYTF. CDR3 nucleotide sequence: TGTGCCAGCAGTGAAGTGGACAGCTATGGCTACACCTTC.

DNA for the CDR3: TGTGCCAGCAGCTCCGGGGGCACTGAAGCTTTCTTT. This encodes CASSSGGTEAFF. V is TRBV11-3 and J is TRBJ1-1; D is perhaps TRBD1 (5 bases). The CDR3 sequence is 12 residues long. V lost 4 bases and J lost 4, with 7 bases in between. Germline V gives CDR1 SGHNT, CDR2 YENEEA.

This clone has a handful of counts. The V and J genes are TRBV28 and TRBJ2-7, with D hard to call. This CDR3 is built from 12 residues. Trimming shortened V by 5 bases and J by 1 base, and 6 bases separated the two germline ends. Germline V gene lookup returns CDR1 MDHEN and CDR2 SYDVKM. This chain's CDR3 is CASSSASYEQYF. CDR3 coding DNA: TGTGCCAGCAGTAGCGCGTCCTACGAGCAGTACTTC.

This chain joins TRBV30 and TRBJ2-5, with 7 bases lining up with TRBD2. Germline trimming cut 7 bases from V and 5 bases from J; bases unmatched to any gene: 28. Looked up from germline, CDR1 is GTSNPN and CDR2 is SVGIG (reference sequence). The CDR3 has 19 residues. This chain's CDR3 is CASNRLTGEQERGPETQYF. In nucleotides, the CDR3 is TGTGCCTCAAACCGACTTACGGGAGAACAGGAGCGGGGTCCTGAGACCCAGTACTTC.

About this clone itself: Germline and junction disagree at one end, which may indicate a read error. Other DNA sequences in this sample translate to the same CDR3. This rearrangement joins TRBV11-1 to TRBJ1-2; D is unclear. The CDR3 consists of 12 residues. Germline CDR1 reads SGHAT; CDR2 reads FQDESV (reference sequence). The CDR3 sequence: CASSFDFGGYTF. CDR3 DNA sequence: TGTGCCAGTAGCTTCGACTTCGGTGGCTACACCTTC.

The rearrangement links TRBV9 to TRBJ2-5; possibly TRBD1 for D (5 bases). Germline V gene lookup returns CDR1 SGDLS and CDR2 YYNGEE. The germline V and J ends were trimmed by 2 bases and 5 bases, with 10 bases remaining between them. The CDR3 has 13 residues. The CDR3 loop reads CASSVQPGETQYF. The CDR3 DNA follows: TGTGCCAGCAGCGTTCAACCAGGGGAGACCCAGTACTTC.

CDR3: CASSKSQGSSYEQYF. The CDR3 coding sequence is TGTGCCAGCAGCAAGTCACAGGGGAGCTCCTACGAGCAGTACTTC. V and J are TRBV21-1 and TRBJ2-7; the table's D call, TRBD1, has no DNA check behind it. TRBV21-1 is assigned pseudogene status. The CDR3 length is 15 residues.

The genes are TRBV30 and TRBJ1-4; 7 nucleotides match TRBD1. The CDR3 is made up of 13 amino acids. V lost 2 bases and J lost 8; bases outside the gene matches: 5. Germline loops: CDR1 GTSNPN, CDR2 SVGIG (reference sequence). CDR3 amino acids: CAWSRQGNEKLFF. For the CDR3, the DNA is TGTGCCTGGAGTCGACAGGGTAACGAAAAACTGTTTTTT.

The chain is built from TRBV7-9 and TRBJ2-3; tentatively, D is TRBD2 (5 bases). This CDR3 has 14 residues. Between the trimmed V and J ends, which lost 5 bases and 1 base, there was a span of 10 bases. In germline, CDR1 is SEHNR, CDR2 FQNEAQ (reference sequence). CDR3: CASSTLGGTDTQYF. For the CDR3, the DNA is TGTGCCAGCAGCACCCTCGGGGGCACAGATACGCAGTATTTT.

This sequence joins TRBV19 and TRBJ2-7; 11 bases match TRBD1. After removal of 5 bases from V and 7 bases from J, the junction contained 10 bases not matched to a gene. The CDR3 extends over 15 amino acids. Germline CDR1 and CDR2: LNHDA and SQIVND (reference sequence). CDR3 nucleotides: TGTGCCAGTAGTTCCGGACAGGGGGCAGCCGCTGAGCAGTACTTC. It codes for CASSSGQGAAAEQYF.

The V and J genes are TRBV5-1 and TRBJ1-1, with 9 bases that match TRBD1. CDR3 length: 16 residues. J was trimmed by 0 bases and V by 1 base; bases with no gene match: 4. CDR1 and CDR2 from the germline V gene are SGHRS and YFSETQ. In nucleotides, the CDR3 is TGCGCCAGCAGCTTGTTGACAGGGGGGATGAACACTGAAGCTTTCTTT. Amino acid sequence: CASSLLTGGMNTEAFF.

This clone is labeled as medium-sized (0.01 to 0.1%). This chain uses TRBV6-6 with TRBJ2-5, with no clear D. The CDR3 is 13 residues long. The germline gives CDR1 MNHNY, CDR2 SVGAGI (reference sequence). V was shortened by 7 bases and J by 1 base, with 10 bases between the two germline ends. In nucleotides, the CDR3 is TGTGCCAGCACGACGGAGTTCCAAGAGACCCAGTACTTC. It yields the protein CASTTEFQETQYF.

Of note for this clone: At one of its ends the junction is not consistent with the germline gene, which may arise from a read error. The V gene is TRBV4-1, the J gene TRBJ1-1; no clear D gene. The CDR3 length is 15 residues. Per germline, CDR1 MGHRA and CDR2 YSYEKL. CDR3 bases: TGCGTCAGCAGCCAGAGAGCGGAAAGGAACACTGAAGCTTTCTTT. Its protein product is CVSSQRAERNTEAFF.

V and J are TRBV4-3 and TRBJ2-7; possibly TRBD2 for D (5 bases). Per germline, CDR1 LGHNA and CDR2 YSLEER. The ends were cut back, 6 bases at V and 2 bases at J, with 20 bases in the middle. The CDR3 is made up of 16 amino acids. The CDR3 region has the DNA TGCGCCAGCAGAGCGGAGAATTATCCCTTCACCTACGAGCAGTACTTC. Amino acid sequence: CASRAENYPFTYEQYF.

V usage is TRBV27 and J usage is TRBJ2-7; D gene unclear. Trimming took 6 bases from V and 2 from J, leaving 11 bases between them. This CDR3 has 13 amino acids. Germline V gene sequence: CDR1 MNHEY, CDR2 SMNVEV (reference sequence). The CDR3, as DNA: TGTGCCAGCAGCCCAACAGATGCCTACGAGCAGTACTTC. Amino acids: CASSPTDAYEQYF.

The J gene is TRBJ2-5, the V gene TRBV18, with 8 bases that match TRBD1. Germline V gives CDR1 KGHSH, CDR2 LQKENI. The CDR3 consists of 16 residues. After removal of 6 bases from V and 5 bases from J, the junction contained 14 bases not matched to a gene. The CDR3 protein is CASSGNGQGTGETQYF. CDR3 sequence (DNA): TGTGCCAGCTCGGGGAATGGACAGGGCACGGGGGAGACCCAGTACTTC.

The rearrangement uses TRBV9 and TRBJ2-2; D perhaps matches TRBD2 (7 bases). The CDR3 is made up of 15 amino acids. In germline, CDR1 is SGDLS, CDR2 YYNGEE. The V end was cut by 6 bases, the J end by 1 base, with 13 bases between. In DNA form, the CDR3 reads TGTGCCAGCACCTCAAGGGGGGGGAACACCGGGGAGCTGTTTTTT. It is translated as CASTSRGGNTGELFF. Using reference TRBV9 and TRBJ2-2 for the parts outside the CDR3, the full variable domain is DSGVTQTPKHLITATGQRVTLRCSPRSGDLSVYWYQQSLDQGLQFLIQYYNGEERAKGNILERFSAQQFPDLHSELNLSSLELGDSALYFCASTSRGGNTGELFFGEGSRLTVL.

The chain joins TRBV7-9 to TRBJ1-6; 10 bases fit TRBD1. The germline CDR1 and CDR2 sequences are SEHNR and FQNEAQ (reference sequence). V dropped 9 bases and J dropped 5; count of bases not matched to a gene: 7. There are 15 residues in the CDR3. The CDR3 DNA follows: TGTGCCAGTTCACGAGGACAGGGGGATAATTCACCCCTCCACTTT. Its translation: CASSRGQGDNSPLHF.

The chain is built from TRBV29-1 and TRBJ2-3, with 7 bases matching TRBD1. In germline, CDR1 is SQVTM, CDR2 ANQGSEA. The CDR3 is 13 amino acids. With V trimmed by 7 bases and J by 2 bases, 6 bases remained unmatched. As DNA, the CDR3 is TGCAGCGCCCCAGACAGGGTCACAGATACGCAGTATTTT. Protein: CSAPDRVTDTQYF.

The V and J genes are TRBV7-9 and TRBJ2-1, with D tentatively TRBD2 (6 bases). The CDR3 length is 17 residues. The ends were cut back, 1 base at V and 3 bases at J, with 16 bases in the middle. Germline V gene sequence: CDR1 SEHNR, CDR2 FQNEAQ (reference sequence). The DNA for the CDR3 is TGTGCCAGCAGCTTAGAGGACTGGAGGGGAAGCTACAATGAGCAGTTCTTC. Encoded protein: CASSLEDWRGSYNEQFF.

The V gene is TRBV6-5, the J gene TRBJ2-3, with 7 bases identical to TRBD1. CDR1 and CDR2 from the germline V gene are MNHEY and SVGAGI. V lost 6 bases, J lost 2 bases, and 5 bases stayed unmatched. This CDR3 has 14 amino acids. CDR3 bases: TGTGCCAGCAGGGCGACAGGGTTCACAGATACGCAGTATTTT. The encoded protein is CASRATGFTDTQYF.

The rearrangement joins TRBV7-3 to TRBJ2-6, with a tentative D call TRBD1 (5 bases). The CDR3 totals 13 residues. Germline V lookup: CDR1 SGHTA, CDR2 FQGTGA. V lost 5 bases to trimming and J lost 8 bases, with 10 bases between them. The DNA for the CDR3 is TGTGCCAGCAGCCTTCAGGGTACCAACGTCCTGACTTTC. Its protein product is CASSLQGTNVLTF.